The present T cell receptor (beta chain) was sequenced within a study of regulatory T cells in long-lasting Graves disease. This clonotype was seen more than once but under ten times. Its antigen is undetermined. To make TCR beta libraries, researchers used iRepertoire HTBI primers and Arm-PCR of CDR3 regions. TCRdb redid the calling of the multiplex PCR reads with MiXCR, one entry per CDR3 protein. The sample holds roughly 500,000 distinct CDR3 sequences; approximately 13% are singletons and the top ten take under 10%. Time point of the sample: newly diagnosed GD, antithyroid drugs for less than 3 months. From RNA extracted from PBMCs, the TCR library was made. Recruitment took place at an endocrinology department in Xi'an, China. EDTA tubes collected 7.5 to 9.5 milliliters of peripheral blood. General study findings and limits: Possibly, too few samples lowered accuracy.

The CDR3 is 14 amino acids. V lost 3 bases and J lost 0, with 7 bases in between. The data were also submitted as part of a second study, on T cells in Graves' hyperthyroidism and ophthalmopathy. That paper states: Within blood appeared most thyroid clonotypes that had expanded above 0.001.

The receptor comes from a man aged 30 to 39 with Graves disease. This chain connects TRBV12-3 or TRBV12-4 to TRBJ2-3; D might be TRBD2 (5 bases). The material was peripheral blood mononuclear cells (PBMCs), obtained at new diagnosis, from a patient treated with antithyroid drugs. The CDR3 coding sequence is TGTGCCAGCAGTTTGAGGGTTAGCACAGATACGCAGTATTTT. Protein: CASSLRVSTDTQYF.